This is a list of T cell receptor beta chains from one sample in a study of blood T cell repertoires in COVID-19. Using immunoSEQ multiplex PCR, the repertoire was profiled, and TCRdb retains in-frame clones only, with some absent. Of 30,000 to 40,000 clones listed, about 85% were seen once; the top ten hold over 35%. The specimen was peripheral blood. These receptors came from a man aged 60 to 69 with active or convalescent COVID-19. Each CDR3 is given without its conserved first and last residue.

j_gene | v_gene | CDR3aa
TRBJ2-2 | TRBV2 | ASSEERWNGELF
TRBJ1-4 | TRBV7-2 | ASSLEGWRGTNEKLF
TRBJ2-5 | TRBV5-5 | ASSLGGSQETQY
TRBJ1-1 | TRBV10-3 | AIRRTETNTEAF
TRBJ2-3 | TRBV18 | ASSPPQTGAGTDTQY
TRBJ1-1 | TRBV28 | ASIQQGPNTEAF
TRBJ1-2 | TRBV5-1 | ASSPEGQGAIYGYT
TRBJ2-3 | TRBV6-5 | ASRYSLGTGTDTQY
TRBJ1-5 | TRBV28 | ASSLGGAGQPQH
TRBJ2-3 | TRBV19 | ASSRRQGVNTQY
TRBJ1-4 | TRBV19 | ASSIRTTNEKLF
TRBJ1-1 | TRBV6-6 | ASSRAGGEAF
TRBJ1-5 | TRBV16 | ASSQSASNQPQH
TRBJ1-2 | TRBV6-5 | ASSYFGASSPS
TRBJ2-3 | TRBV10-2 | ASSERTPTDTQY
TRBJ1-2 | TRBV6-2/TRBV6-3 | ASSRRQGANYGYT
TRBJ1-3 | TRBV7-8 | ASSLGDRGNTIY
TRBJ2-5 | TRBV11-2 | ASSLTQPGLAGGETQY
TRBJ2-2 | TRBV7-6 | ASSRLGQGKNTGELF
TRBJ1-1 | TRBV27 | ASRGGTALIEAF
TRBJ1-3 | TRBV6-1 | ASSAGQQYSGNTIY
TRBJ1-3 | TRBV7-6 | ASRHESGNTIY
TRBJ1-5 | TRBV7-8 | ASSLLTASNQPQH
TRBJ2-5 | TRBV3-1/TRBV3-2 | ASSPGTSGGATRETQY